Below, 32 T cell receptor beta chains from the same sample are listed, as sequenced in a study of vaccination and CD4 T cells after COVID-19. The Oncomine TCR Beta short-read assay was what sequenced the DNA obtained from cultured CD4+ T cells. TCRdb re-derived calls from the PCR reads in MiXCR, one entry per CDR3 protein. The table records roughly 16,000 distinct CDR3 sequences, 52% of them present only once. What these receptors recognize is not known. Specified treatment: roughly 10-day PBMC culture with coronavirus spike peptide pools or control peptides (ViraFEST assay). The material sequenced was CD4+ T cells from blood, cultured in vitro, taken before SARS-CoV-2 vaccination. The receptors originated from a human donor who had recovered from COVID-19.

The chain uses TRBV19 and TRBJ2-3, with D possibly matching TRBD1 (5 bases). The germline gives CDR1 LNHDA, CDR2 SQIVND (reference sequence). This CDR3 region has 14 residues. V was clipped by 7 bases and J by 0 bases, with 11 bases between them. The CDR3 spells CASMEQASTDTQYF. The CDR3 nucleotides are TGTGCCAGTATGGAACAGGCTAGCACAGATACGCAGTATTTT.

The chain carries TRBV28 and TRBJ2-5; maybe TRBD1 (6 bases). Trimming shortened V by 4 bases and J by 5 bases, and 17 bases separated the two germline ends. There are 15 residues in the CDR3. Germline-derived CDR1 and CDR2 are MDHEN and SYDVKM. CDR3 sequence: CASSSFAGAVETQYF. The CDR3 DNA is TGTGCCAGCAGTTCCTTCGCAGGGGCGGTTGAGACCCAGTACTTC.

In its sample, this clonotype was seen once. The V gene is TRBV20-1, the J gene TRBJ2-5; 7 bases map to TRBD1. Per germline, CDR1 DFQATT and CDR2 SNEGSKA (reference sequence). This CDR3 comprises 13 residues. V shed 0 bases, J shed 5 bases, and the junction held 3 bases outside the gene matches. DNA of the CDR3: TGCAGTGCTAGAGACACAGGGGTCGAGACCCAGTACTTC. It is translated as CSARDTGVETQYF.

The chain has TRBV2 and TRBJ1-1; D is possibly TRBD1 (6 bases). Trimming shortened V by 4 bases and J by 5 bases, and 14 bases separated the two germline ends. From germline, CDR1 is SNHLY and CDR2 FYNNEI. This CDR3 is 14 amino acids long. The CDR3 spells CASSVRGVLTEAFF. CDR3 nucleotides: TGTGCCAGCAGTGTGAGGGGGGTTTTAACTGAAGCTTTCTTT.

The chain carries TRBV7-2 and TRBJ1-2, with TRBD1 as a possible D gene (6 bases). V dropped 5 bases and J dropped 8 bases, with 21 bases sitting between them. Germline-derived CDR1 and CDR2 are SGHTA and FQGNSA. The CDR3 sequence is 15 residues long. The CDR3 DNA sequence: TGTGCCAGCAGCCTAACTCAGGGGACGCTCGGGGGCTACACCTTC. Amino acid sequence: CASSLTQGTLGGYTF.

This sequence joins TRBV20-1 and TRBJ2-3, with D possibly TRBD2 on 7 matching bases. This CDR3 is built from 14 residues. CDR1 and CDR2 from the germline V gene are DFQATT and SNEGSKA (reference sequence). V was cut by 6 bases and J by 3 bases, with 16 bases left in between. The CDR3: CSAGGAAVTDTQYF. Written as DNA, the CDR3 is TGCAGTGCGGGGGGGGCAGCCGTGACAGATACGCAGTATTTT.

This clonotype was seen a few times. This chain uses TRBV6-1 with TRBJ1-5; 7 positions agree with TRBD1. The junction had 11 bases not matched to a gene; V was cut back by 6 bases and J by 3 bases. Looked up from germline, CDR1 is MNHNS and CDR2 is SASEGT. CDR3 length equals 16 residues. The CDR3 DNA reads TGTGCCAGCAGCCCGGACAGGAGAATTATCAATCAGCCCCAGCATTTT. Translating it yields CASSPDRRIINQPQHF.

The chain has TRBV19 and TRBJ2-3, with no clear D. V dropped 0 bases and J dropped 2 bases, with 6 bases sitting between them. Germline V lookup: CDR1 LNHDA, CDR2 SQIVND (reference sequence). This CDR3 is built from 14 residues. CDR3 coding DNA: TGTGCCAGTAGTATAGACAGGCCCACAGATACGCAGTATTTT. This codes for CASSIDRPTDTQYF. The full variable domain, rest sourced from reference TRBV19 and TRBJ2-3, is DGGITQSPKYLFRKEGQNVTLSCEQNLNHDAMYWYRQDPGQGLRLIYYSQIVNDFQKGDIAEGYSVSREKKESFPLTVTSAQKNPTAFYLCASSIDRPTDTQYFGPGTRLTVL.

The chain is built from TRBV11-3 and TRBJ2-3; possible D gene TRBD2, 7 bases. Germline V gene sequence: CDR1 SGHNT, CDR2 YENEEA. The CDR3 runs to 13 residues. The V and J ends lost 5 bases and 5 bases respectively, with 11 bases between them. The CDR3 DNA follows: TGTGCCAGCAGCAGGGGGGGTAAAGATACGCAGTATTTT. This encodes CASSRGGKDTQYF.

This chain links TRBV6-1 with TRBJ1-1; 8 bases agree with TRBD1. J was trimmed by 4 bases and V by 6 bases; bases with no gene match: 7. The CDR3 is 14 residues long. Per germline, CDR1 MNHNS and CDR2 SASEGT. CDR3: CASSVDRGGTEAFF. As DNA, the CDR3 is TGTGCCAGCAGCGTAGACAGGGGCGGCACTGAAGCTTTCTTT.

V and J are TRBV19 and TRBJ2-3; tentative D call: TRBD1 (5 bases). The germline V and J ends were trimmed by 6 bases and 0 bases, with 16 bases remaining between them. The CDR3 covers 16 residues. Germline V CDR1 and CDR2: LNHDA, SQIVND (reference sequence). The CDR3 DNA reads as TGTGCCAGTAGACAAGGGGCGCCTGCTAGCACAGATACGCAGTATTTT. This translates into CASRQGAPASTDTQYF.

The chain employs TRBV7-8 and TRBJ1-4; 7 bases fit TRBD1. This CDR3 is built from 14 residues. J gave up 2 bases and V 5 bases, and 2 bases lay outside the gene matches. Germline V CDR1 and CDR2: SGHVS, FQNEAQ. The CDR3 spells CASSQGGTNEKLFF. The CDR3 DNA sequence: TGTGCCAGCAGCCAGGGGGGGACTAATGAAAAACTGTTTTTT.

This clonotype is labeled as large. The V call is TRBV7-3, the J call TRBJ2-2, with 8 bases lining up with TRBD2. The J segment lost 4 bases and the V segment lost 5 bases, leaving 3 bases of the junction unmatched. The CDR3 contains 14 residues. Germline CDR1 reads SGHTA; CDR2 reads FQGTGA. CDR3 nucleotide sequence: TGTGCCAGCAGCCCGAGCGGGGGCACCGGGGAGCTGTTTTTT. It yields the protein CASSPSGGTGELFF. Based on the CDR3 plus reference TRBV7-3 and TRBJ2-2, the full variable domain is GAGVSQTPSNKVTEKGKYVELRCDPISGHTALYWYRQSLGQGPEFLIYFQGTGAADDSGLPNDRFFAVRPEGSVSTLKIQRTERGDSAVYLCASSPSGGTGELFFGEGSRLTVL.

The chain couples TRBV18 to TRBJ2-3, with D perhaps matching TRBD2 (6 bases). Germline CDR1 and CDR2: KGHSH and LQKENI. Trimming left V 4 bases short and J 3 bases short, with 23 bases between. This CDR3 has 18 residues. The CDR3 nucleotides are TGTGCCAGCTCACGACTCCCCGGGAGAGCCTCTGGGACAGATACGCAGTATTTT. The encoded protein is CASSRLPGRASGTDTQYF.

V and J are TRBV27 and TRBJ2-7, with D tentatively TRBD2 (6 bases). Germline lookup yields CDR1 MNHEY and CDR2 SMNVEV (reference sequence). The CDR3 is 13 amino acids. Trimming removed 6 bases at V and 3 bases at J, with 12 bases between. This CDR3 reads CASRSAGYYEQYF. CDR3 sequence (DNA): TGTGCCAGCAGATCGGCGGGGTACTACGAGCAGTACTTC.

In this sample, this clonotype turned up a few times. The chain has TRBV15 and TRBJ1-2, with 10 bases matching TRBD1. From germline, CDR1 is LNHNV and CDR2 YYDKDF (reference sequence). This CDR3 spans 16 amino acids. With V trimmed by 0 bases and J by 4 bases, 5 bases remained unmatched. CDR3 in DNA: TGTGCCACCAGCAGAGATCAGGACAGGGGGGGCTATGGCTACACCTTC. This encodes CATSRDQDRGGYGYTF.

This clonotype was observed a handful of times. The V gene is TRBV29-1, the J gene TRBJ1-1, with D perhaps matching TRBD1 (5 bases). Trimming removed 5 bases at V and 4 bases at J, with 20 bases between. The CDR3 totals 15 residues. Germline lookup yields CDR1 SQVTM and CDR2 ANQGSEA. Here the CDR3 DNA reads TGCAGCGTTCGCCCCTCGACACCCGGGGCCACTGAAGCTTTCTTT. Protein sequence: CSVRPSTPGATEAFF.

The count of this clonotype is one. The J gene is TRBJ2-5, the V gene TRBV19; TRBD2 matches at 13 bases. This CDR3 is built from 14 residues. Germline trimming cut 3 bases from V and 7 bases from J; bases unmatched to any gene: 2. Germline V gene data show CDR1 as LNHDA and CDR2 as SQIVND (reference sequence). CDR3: CASSIRLAGGTQYF. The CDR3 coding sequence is TGTGCCAGTAGTATCCGACTAGCGGGGGGGACCCAGTACTTC.

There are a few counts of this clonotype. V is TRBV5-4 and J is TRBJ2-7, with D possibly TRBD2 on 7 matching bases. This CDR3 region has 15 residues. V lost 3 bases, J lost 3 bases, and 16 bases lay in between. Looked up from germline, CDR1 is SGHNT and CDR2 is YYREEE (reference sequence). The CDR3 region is CASSSAGARVYEQYF. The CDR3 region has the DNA TGTGCCAGCAGCTCGGCGGGGGCGCGGGTCTACGAGCAGTACTTC.

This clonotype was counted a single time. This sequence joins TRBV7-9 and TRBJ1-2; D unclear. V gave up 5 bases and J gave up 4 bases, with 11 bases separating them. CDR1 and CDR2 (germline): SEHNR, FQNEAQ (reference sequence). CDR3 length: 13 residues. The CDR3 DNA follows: TGTGCCAGCAGCCCCCACGAAAGCTATGGCTACACCTTC. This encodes CASSPHESYGYTF.

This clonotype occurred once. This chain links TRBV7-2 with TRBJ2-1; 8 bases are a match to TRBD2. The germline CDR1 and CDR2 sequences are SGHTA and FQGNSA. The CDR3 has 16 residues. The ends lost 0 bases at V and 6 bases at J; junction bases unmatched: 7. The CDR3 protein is CASSLAGTSTANEQFF. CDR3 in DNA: TGTGCCAGCAGCTTAGCCGGGACTAGTACCGCCAATGAGCAGTTCTTC.

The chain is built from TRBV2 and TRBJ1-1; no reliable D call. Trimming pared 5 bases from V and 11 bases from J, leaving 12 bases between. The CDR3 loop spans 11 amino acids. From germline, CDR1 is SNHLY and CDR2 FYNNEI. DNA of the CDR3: TGTGCCAGCAGTTCACCAGATCCGGCTTTCTTT. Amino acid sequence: CASSSPDPAFF.

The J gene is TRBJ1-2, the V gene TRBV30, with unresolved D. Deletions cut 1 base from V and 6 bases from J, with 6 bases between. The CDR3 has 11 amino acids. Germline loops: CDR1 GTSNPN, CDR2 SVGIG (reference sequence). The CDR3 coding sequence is TGTGCCTGGAGTGGACTGCATGGCTACACCTTC. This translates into CAWSGLHGYTF.

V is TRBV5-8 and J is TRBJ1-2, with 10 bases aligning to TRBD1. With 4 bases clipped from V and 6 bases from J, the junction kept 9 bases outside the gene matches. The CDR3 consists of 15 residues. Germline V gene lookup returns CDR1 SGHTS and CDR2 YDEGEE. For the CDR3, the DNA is TGTGCCAGCAGCCCAAGGACAGGGGGAAGGAATGGCTACACCTTC. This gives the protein CASSPRTGGRNGYTF.

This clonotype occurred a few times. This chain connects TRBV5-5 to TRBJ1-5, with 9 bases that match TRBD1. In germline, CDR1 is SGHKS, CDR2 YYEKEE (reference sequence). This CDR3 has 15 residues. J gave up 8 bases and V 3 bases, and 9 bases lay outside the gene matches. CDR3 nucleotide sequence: TGTGCCAGCAGCTCCGGGACAGGGATATCGGAGCCCCAGCATTTT. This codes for CASSSGTGISEPQHF.

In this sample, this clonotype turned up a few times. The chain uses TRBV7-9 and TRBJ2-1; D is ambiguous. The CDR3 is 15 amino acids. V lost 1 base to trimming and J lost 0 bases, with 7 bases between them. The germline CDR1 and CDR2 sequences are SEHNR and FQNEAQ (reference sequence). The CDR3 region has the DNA TGTGCCAGCAGCTTAGGCTCCTCCTCCTACAATGAGCAGTTCTTC. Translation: CASSLGSSSYNEQFF.

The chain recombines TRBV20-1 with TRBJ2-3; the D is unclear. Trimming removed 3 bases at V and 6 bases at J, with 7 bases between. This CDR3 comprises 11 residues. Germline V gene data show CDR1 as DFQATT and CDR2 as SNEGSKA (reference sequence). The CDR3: CSASLADTQYF. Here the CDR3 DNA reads TGCAGTGCTAGTTTAGCCGATACGCAGTATTTT.

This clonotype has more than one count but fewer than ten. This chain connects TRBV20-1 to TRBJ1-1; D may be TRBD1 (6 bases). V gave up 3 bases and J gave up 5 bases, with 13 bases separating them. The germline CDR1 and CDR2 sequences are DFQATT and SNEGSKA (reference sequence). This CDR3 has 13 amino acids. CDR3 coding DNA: TGCAGTGCTAGGCAAGGGGGGATGACTGAAGCTTTCTTT. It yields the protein CSARQGGMTEAFF.

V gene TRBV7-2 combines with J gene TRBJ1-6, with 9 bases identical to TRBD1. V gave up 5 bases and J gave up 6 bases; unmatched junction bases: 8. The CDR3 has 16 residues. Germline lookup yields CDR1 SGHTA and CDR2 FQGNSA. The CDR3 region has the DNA TGTGCCAGCAGCGCGAATACAGGGGGCCCTAATTCACCCCTCCACTTT. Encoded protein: CASSANTGGPNSPLHF.

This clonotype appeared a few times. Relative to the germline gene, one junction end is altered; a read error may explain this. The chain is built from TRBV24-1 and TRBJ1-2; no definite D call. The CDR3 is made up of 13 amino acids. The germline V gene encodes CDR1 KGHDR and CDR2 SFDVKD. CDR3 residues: CATSDSWNYGYTF. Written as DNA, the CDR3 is TGTGCCACCAGCGATTCTTGGAACTATGGCTACACCTTC.

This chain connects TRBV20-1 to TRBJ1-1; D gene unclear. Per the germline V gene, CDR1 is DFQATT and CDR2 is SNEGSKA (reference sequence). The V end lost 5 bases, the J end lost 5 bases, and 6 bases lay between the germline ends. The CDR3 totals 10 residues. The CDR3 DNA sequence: TGCAGTGCTGGGCGAACTGAAGCTTTCTTT. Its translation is CSAGRTEAFF.

The DNA of the CDR3 is TGCAGTGCCCCAAGCGGGAGGGCCGGTAATAAAGAGACCCAGTACTTC. This sequence encodes CSAPSGRAGNKETQYF. The chain employs TRBV20-1 and TRBJ2-5; the match to TRBD2 covers 10 bases. This CDR3 region has 16 residues. The J segment lost 3 bases and the V segment lost 6 bases, leaving 13 bases of the junction unmatched. The germline gives CDR1 DFQATT, CDR2 SNEGSKA (reference sequence).